What follows is one T cell receptor (beta chain) and its context. What it binds is unknown. CDR3 length: 13 residues. V lost 4 bases, J lost 4 bases, and 3 bases stayed unmatched. From germline, CDR1 is LGHDT and CDR2 YNNKEL (reference sequence). This sample is part of a study of T cell responses to AZD1222 COVID-19 vaccine. General study findings and limits: Unmutated variant regions reportedly attract nearly half of all spike-specific TCRs.

Assay used: immunoSEQ multiplex PCR; TCRdb lists only in-frame clones, some missing. Counted here are about 100,000 clones, about 88% occurring once; the ten biggest clones make up over 15%. This rearrangement joins TRBV3-1 (or the pseudogene TRBV3-2) to TRBJ1-2, with 7 nucleotides matching TRBD1. Sequenced material: peripheral blood, taken on day 0 of AZD1222 vaccination. The sequence was obtained from an adult in good health. The DNA for the CDR3 is TGTGCCAGCAGCCCCGGACAGGTCTATGGCTACACCTTC. Amino acid sequence: CASSPGQVYGYTF.